Presented here are 9 T cell receptor beta chains from one specimen sequenced in a study of cytomegalovirus exposure and HLA in healthy donors. The PCR was carried out with 60 Vbeta primers and 13 Jbeta primers. Here immunoSEQ multiplex PCR was the method, and the copy in TCRdb shows in-frame clones only, minus some. The sample data list tens of thousands of clones. Sequencing input: PBMCs. These receptor sequences come from a woman aged 18-29 years in good health and CMV-seronegative.

The chain has TRBV25-1 and TRBJ1-2; the match to TRBD1 covers 10 bases. Trimming at V came to 5 bases and at J to 5 bases, leaving 2 bases not matched to a gene. The CDR3 is 13 residues long. Per germline, CDR1 MGHDK and CDR2 SYGVNS. CDR3 DNA: TGTGCCAGCAGTACGGGACAGGGGTATGGCTACACCTTC. Translating gives CASSTGQGYGYTF.

This sequence joins TRBV7-3 and TRBJ1-2; D not resolved. Looked up from germline, CDR1 is SGHTA and CDR2 is FQGTGA. The CDR3 contains 14 residues. Trimming cost V 4 bases and J 5 bases, with 14 bases left between them. CDR3 nucleotides: TGTGCCAGCAGCTCCCAGAACAGCGGATATGGCTACACCTTC. This translates into CASSSQNSGYGYTF.

The chain carries TRBV7-9 and TRBJ2-5, with D possibly matching TRBD2 (5 bases). Trimming shortened V by 2 bases and J by 1 base, and 23 bases separated the two germline ends. The CDR3 is 19 residues long. CDR1 and CDR2 from the germline V gene are SEHNR and FQNEAQ (reference sequence). In DNA form, the CDR3 reads TGTGCCAGCAGCTTACCGAAGCGGTTCAACGTCAAGCCCCAAGAGACCCAGTACTTC. Protein: CASSLPKRFNVKPQETQYF.

The chain recombines TRBV5-1 with TRBJ2-1, with 10 bases fitting TRBD2. V gave up 2 bases and J gave up 7 bases; unmatched junction bases: 9. There are 16 residues in the CDR3. Germline CDR1 SGHRS, CDR2 YFSETQ. The CDR3 is CASSLMAASGGNEQFF. As DNA, the CDR3 is TGCGCCAGCAGCTTAATGGCGGCTAGCGGGGGTAATGAGCAGTTCTTC.

The chain is built from TRBV25-1 and TRBJ1-2; the D gene is possibly TRBD1 (5 bases). The CDR3 is made up of 15 amino acids. Trimming took 5 bases from V and 2 from J, leaving 15 bases between them. The germline V gene has CDR1 MGHDK and CDR2 SYGVNS. The CDR3 sequence: CASSPPGGLNYGYTF. DNA for the CDR3: TGTGCCAGCAGTCCACCCGGGGGACTGAACTATGGCTACACCTTC.

V and J are TRBV6-1 and TRBJ1-1; no reliable D call. Germline values: CDR1 MNHNS, CDR2 SASEGT. The CDR3 sequence is 15 residues long. The germline V and J ends were trimmed by 5 bases and 0 bases, with 13 bases remaining between them. The CDR3 reads CASSLGGYMNTEAFF. The CDR3 DNA reads TGTGCCAGCAGTCTAGGTGGGTACATGAACACTGAAGCTTTCTTT.

The V and J genes are TRBV5-1 and TRBJ2-5, with D unresolved. V lost 0 bases, J lost 1 base, and 4 bases lay in between. The CDR3 totals 13 residues. Germline V gene sequence: CDR1 SGHRS, CDR2 YFSETQ. The CDR3 protein is CASSLDFQETQYF. For the CDR3, the DNA is TGCGCCAGCAGCTTGGACTTCCAAGAGACCCAGTACTTC.

CDR3 in DNA: TGTGCCAGCAGTGTTCAGGCGAATCAGCCCCAGCATTTT. Residues: CASSVQANQPQHF. J is TRBJ1-5 and V is TRBV6-1, with unresolved D. Germline CDR1 MNHNS, CDR2 SASEGT. Trimming shortened V by 4 bases and J by 4 bases, and 8 bases separated the two germline ends. There are 13 residues in the CDR3.

The rearrangement joins TRBV6-5 to TRBJ2-5; TRBD2 matches 11 bases. CDR1 MNHEY and CDR2 SVGAGI come from the germline V gene. With V trimmed by 2 bases and J by 5 bases, 4 bases remained unmatched. The CDR3 length is 15 residues. CDR3 bases: TGTGCCAGCAGTTACACTAGCGGGAGATGGGAGACCCAGTACTTC. Translated, it gives CASSYTSGRWETQYF.